This entry lists 18 T cell receptor beta chains sequenced from one sample in a study of shared T cell receptors in the human thymus. The method was immunoSEQ multiplex PCR; TCRdb's version includes in-frame clones alone and lacks a portion of them. The sample consists of 55,000 to 80,000 clones, nearly 95% of them appearing once. The sample comprised thymocytes. Receptors were obtained from a human donor.

J is TRBJ2-3 and V is TRBV5-1, with TRBD2 matching over 13 bases. V lost 4 bases, J lost 5 bases, and 19 bases stayed unmatched. Germline lookup yields CDR1 SGHRS and CDR2 YFSETQ. There are 20 residues in the CDR3. The CDR3 region has the DNA TGCGCCAGCAGCCCGGACCCCACCCGACTAGCGGGGGGCGGTGGAGATACGCAGTATTTT. Protein: CASSPDPTRLAGGGGDTQYF.

This chain links TRBV5-6 with TRBJ1-2, with D perhaps matching TRBD1 (5 bases). The CDR3 sequence is 18 residues long. The germline CDR1 and CDR2 sequences are SGHDT and YYEEEE. V lost 0 bases and J lost 6, with 24 bases in between. In nucleotides, the CDR3 is TGTGCCAGCAGCTTGGGAGTCGGGGGAAGACAAGGAGTGGATGGCTACACCTTC. Amino acid sequence: CASSLGVGGRQGVDGYTF.

The V call is TRBV11-2, the J call TRBJ1-2; 7 bases are shared with TRBD1. After removal of 4 bases from V and 7 bases from J, the junction contained 18 bases not matched to a gene. From germline, CDR1 is SGHAT and CDR2 FQNNGV. The CDR3 totals 17 residues. In DNA, the CDR3 is TGTGCCAGCAGCTGGCTGGAGGACAGGACCTTTCGACTTGGCTACACCTTC. Its protein product is CASSWLEDRTFRLGYTF.

The chain joins TRBV29-1 to TRBJ1-5; tentatively, D is TRBD1 (5 bases). The germline V gene encodes CDR1 SQVTM and CDR2 ANQGSEA. CDR3 size: 15 residues. V was cut by 4 bases and J by 0 bases, with 13 bases left in between. As DNA, the CDR3 is TGCAGCGTTGGGACGGGGGGGACTAGCAATCAGCCCCAGCATTTT. It translates to CSVGTGGTSNQPQHF.

V gene TRBV6-5 combines with J gene TRBJ1-1; D is perhaps TRBD1 (6 bases). V was clipped by 2 bases and J by 2 bases, with 15 bases between them. The CDR3 runs 16 residues. The germline V gene encodes CDR1 MNHEY and CDR2 SVGAGI. This CDR3 is CASSYKTRGFNTEAFF. The CDR3 DNA follows: TGTGCCAGCAGTTACAAGACAAGGGGGTTCAACACTGAAGCTTTCTTT.

The chain combines TRBV19 with TRBJ2-3, with TRBD1 identical over 12 bases. There are 18 residues in the CDR3. Trimming cost V 3 bases and J 2 bases; bases outside gene matches: 9. The germline gives CDR1 LNHDA, CDR2 SQIVND (reference sequence). For the CDR3, the DNA is TGTGCCAGTAGTATGGCACCTGGGACAGGGGGCAACACAGATACGCAGTATTTT. Translating gives CASSMAPGTGGNTDTQYF.

The chain links TRBV27 to TRBJ1-6; tentative D call: TRBD1 (5 bases). CDR3 length: 14 residues. V was cut by 11 bases and J by 6 bases, with 17 bases left in between. Germline CDR1 MNHEY, CDR2 SMNVEV (reference sequence). In nucleotides, the CDR3 is TGTGCCTCACGGGAAGGGGTCTGTAATTCACCCCTCCACTTT. Its translation is CASREGVCNSPLHF.

This clone was detected once. The chain uses TRBV9 and TRBJ2-3; D gene unclear. The ends were cut back, 2 bases at V and 2 bases at J, with 9 bases in the middle. The CDR3 extends over 14 amino acids. Germline V gives CDR1 SGDLS, CDR2 YYNGEE. This chain's CDR3 is CASSVTQVTDTQYF. Here the CDR3 DNA reads TGTGCCAGCAGCGTCACGCAGGTCACAGATACGCAGTATTTT. Filled out from reference TRBV9 and TRBJ2-3, the complete variable domain reads DSGVTQTPKHLITATGQRVTLRCSPRSGDLSVYWYQQSLDQGLQFLIQYYNGEERAKGNILERFSAQQFPDLHSELNLSSLELGDSALYFCASSVTQVTDTQYFGPGTRLTVL.

A single count supports this clone. The chain carries TRBV18 and TRBJ2-5, with D possibly TRBD2 on 6 matching bases. This CDR3 has 15 amino acids. Between the trimmed V and J ends, which lost 3 bases and 1 base, there was a span of 12 bases. CDR1 and CDR2 (germline): KGHSH, LQKENI. The CDR3 reads CASSPQLAAQETQYF. As DNA, the CDR3 is TGTGCCAGCTCACCTCAACTAGCAGCCCAAGAGACCCAGTACTTC.

This sequence joins TRBV7-9 and TRBJ1-6; TRBD1 matches 11 bases. Trimming removed 2 bases from V and 4 bases from J; junction bases left unmatched: 4. The CDR3 sequence is 17 residues long. CDR1 and CDR2 (germline): SEHNR, FQNEAQ (reference sequence). The CDR3 DNA sequence: TGTGCCAGCAGCTTACAAGGACAGGGGGCGTATAATTCACCCCTCCACTTT. This codes for CASSLQGQGAYNSPLHF.

The chain uses TRBV9 and TRBJ1-5, with TRBD1 matching 9 bases. The V gene end was trimmed by 3 bases and the J gene end by 5 bases; junction bases not matched to a gene: 3. This CDR3 is built from 14 residues. Germline loops: CDR1 SGDLS, CDR2 YYNGEE. The CDR3 bases are TGTGCCAGCAGCGCGACAGGGGGAGATCAGCCCCAGCATTTT. Amino acids: CASSATGGDQPQHF.

This chain uses TRBV7-2 with TRBJ2-1; D perhaps matches TRBD2 (5 bases). The V and J ends lost 5 bases and 8 bases respectively, with 22 bases between them. The CDR3 contains 16 residues. Germline CDR1 is SGHTA and CDR2 is FQGNSA. CDR3 protein: CASSPRTRSDWDEQFF. The CDR3, as DNA: TGTGCCAGCAGCCCAAGGACTCGATCCGACTGGGATGAGCAGTTCTTC.

CDR3 amino acids: CASSLDRGRGYTF. The CDR3 DNA is TGCGCCAGCAGCTTGGACAGGGGGAGAGGCTACACCTTC. The chain links TRBV5-1 to TRBJ1-2; TRBD1 aligns across 8 bases. The V gene end was trimmed by 0 bases and the J gene end by 8 bases; junction bases not matched to a gene: 3. CDR3 length: 13 residues. Germline loops: CDR1 SGHRS, CDR2 YFSETQ.

This chain connects TRBV28 to TRBJ2-2; D is perhaps TRBD2 (6 bases). CDR1 MDHEN and CDR2 SYDVKM come from the germline V gene. Trimming removed 7 bases from V and 8 bases from J, with 26 bases in between. This CDR3 has 17 amino acids. CDR3 loop: CASTPTPPAVRGGELFF. CDR3 bases: TGTGCCAGCACTCCTACCCCCCCCGCCGTACGGGGGGGGGAGCTGTTTTTT.

The rearrangement links TRBV5-1 to TRBJ1-2, with D maybe TRBD1 (6 bases). V dropped 4 bases and J dropped 3 bases, with 19 bases sitting between them. The CDR3 loop spans 16 amino acids. The germline CDR1 and CDR2 sequences are SGHRS and YFSETQ. The CDR3 loop is CASSTGHSPAYYGYTF. The CDR3 coding sequence is TGCGCCAGCAGCACGGGACATTCCCCGGCCTACTATGGCTACACCTTC.

The chain uses TRBV4-3 and TRBJ2-7, with 11 positions matching TRBD1. The germline CDR1 and CDR2 sequences are LGHNA and YSLEER. This CDR3 is 14 amino acids long. J was trimmed by 5 bases and V by 2 bases; bases with no gene match: 2. The CDR3 protein is CASSQLDRGHEQYF. The CDR3 nucleotides are TGCGCCAGCAGCCAATTGGACAGGGGGCACGAGCAGTACTTC.

This chain uses TRBV4-1 with TRBJ1-1; D ambiguous. V was shortened by 0 bases and J by 4 bases, with 15 bases between the two germline ends. The CDR3 spans 16 residues. Germline V gene data show CDR1 as MGHRA and CDR2 as YSYEKL. The CDR3 region is CASSQEVRAVRTEAFF. The DNA for the CDR3 is TGCGCCAGCAGCCAAGAGGTAAGGGCAGTCCGCACTGAAGCTTTCTTT.

This chain joins TRBV7-9 and TRBJ1-5; D is perhaps TRBD1 (5 bases). The V end lost 7 bases, the J end lost 4 bases, and 17 bases lay between the germline ends. Germline V gene lookup returns CDR1 SEHNR and CDR2 FQNEAQ (reference sequence). The CDR3 has 15 residues. The CDR3 DNA sequence: TGTGCCAGCACCCCACCGGGACGCAGAAATCAGCCCCAGCATTTT. The encoded protein is CASTPPGRRNQPQHF.